This TCR beta chain was identified during a study of blood T cell repertoires in COVID-19. The assay was immunoSEQ multiplex PCR, and TCRdb's table has in-frame clones only and misses some. The sample yields fewer than 65,000 clones, approximately 84% seen once. V was clipped by 5 bases and J by 1 base; unmatched bases: 3. Looked up from germline, CDR1 is SGHTA and CDR2 is FQGTGA. The CDR3 has 15 residues. The sample was peripheral blood. The chain carries TRBV7-3 and TRBJ1-2; TRBD1 agrees at 11 bases. This TCR derives from a man aged 60 to 69 with acute or convalescent COVID-19. CDR3 protein: CASSLGTGGNYGYTF. CDR3 DNA sequence: TGTGCCAGCAGCCTCGGGACAGGGGGTAACTATGGCTACACCTTC.